This TCR beta chain was sequenced for a study of identical twins. The germline CDR1 and CDR2 sequences are DFQATT and SNEGSKA (reference sequence). The CDR3 runs 16 residues. The ends were cut back, 1 base at V and 1 base at J, with 14 bases in the middle. Template switching created a universal primer site, and the cDNA included unique molecular identifiers. TCRdb passed the 5' RACE reads through MiXCR, listing each CDR3 protein once. The sample consists of approximately 220,000 distinct CDR3 sequences, 6.5% to 8.5% of them appearing once. Study-wide findings and caveats: Within cord blood, abundant beta clonotypes carried fewer insertions, but memory repertoires showed no such trend. Out-of-frame beta sequences exhibited a weaker degree of excess twin sharing.

This clonotype was counted ten times or more. Its antigen is not known. This sample was shared with a second study, whose subject was yellow fever vaccine responses in identical twins.

The chain is built from TRBV20-1 and TRBJ2-1, with D maybe TRBD2 (6 bases). What was sequenced was memory (CD45RO+) T cells sorted from blood. The sequence was collected from a woman in her late teens or twenties in good health. The CDR3: CSARGGTFHSYNEQFF. The CDR3 DNA sequence: TGCAGTGCTAGAGGGGGGACTTTCCATTCCTACAATGAGCAGTTCTTC.